This TCR beta chain appears in the sequencing data of a study of blood T cell repertoires in COVID-19. The CDR3 runs 16 residues. Germline CDR1 and CDR2: SGHTA and FQGNSA. The V gene lost 5 bases and the J gene lost 0 bases, with 11 bases spanning the gap. Sequencing used immunoSEQ multiplex PCR; TCRdb keeps in-frame clones, though not all of them. The profile shows 350,000 to 400,000 clones, approximately 90% of them singletons. The chain joins TRBV7-2 to TRBJ2-6; the D is unclear. The clonotype was recovered from a woman in her forties who had been exposed to COVID-19. The sample was PBMCs or T cells enriched from blood (not recorded which). CDR3 amino acids: CASSLQVLSGANVLTF. The CDR3, as DNA: TGTGCCAGCAGCCTCCAGGTCCTCTCTGGGGCCAACGTCCTGACTTTC. The complete variable domain, with remaining parts taken from reference TRBV7-2 and TRBJ2-6, reads GAGVSQSPSNKVTEKGKDVELRCDPISGHTALYWYRQSLGQGLEFLIYFQGNSAPDKSGLPSDRFSAERTGGSVSTLTIQRTQQEDSAVYLCASSLQVLSGANVLTFGAGSRLTVL.